The clone carrying this T cell receptor beta chain was detected a few times. Its target is unknown. Assay: immunoSEQ multiplex PCR; the TCRdb copy retains only in-frame clones and omits some. The table has roughly 70,000 clones, over 80% seen once. This sample is part of a study of OX40 agonist ivuxolimab in advanced cancers. Study-wide background: Aged about 23 to 80 with a mean of approximately 57 years, they were about 78% male.

The V gene lost 8 bases and the J gene lost 2 bases, with 16 bases spanning the gap. The germline CDR1 and CDR2 sequences are SNHLY and FYNNEI. This CDR3 has 14 residues. Regarding the study as a whole: Among patients with partial responses at 0.1-3.0 mg/kg, clonal expansion was among the lowest. At 0.1 to 3.0 mg/kg and by week 6, clonal expansion occurred in CD4+ and CD8+ blood T cells.

The gene calls are TRBV2 and TRBJ2-7, with D perhaps matching TRBD1 (6 bases). The sequences come from CD4+ or CD8+ T cells sorted from blood, collected in a trial of the OX40 agonist ivuxolimab. The source is an adult with an advanced solid tumor such as melanoma, head and neck, liver or kidney cancer. The CDR3 region has the DNA TGTGCCAGCGGTTCTGGGACACACGCCTACGAGCAGTACTTC. Its protein product is CASGSGTHAYEQYF.